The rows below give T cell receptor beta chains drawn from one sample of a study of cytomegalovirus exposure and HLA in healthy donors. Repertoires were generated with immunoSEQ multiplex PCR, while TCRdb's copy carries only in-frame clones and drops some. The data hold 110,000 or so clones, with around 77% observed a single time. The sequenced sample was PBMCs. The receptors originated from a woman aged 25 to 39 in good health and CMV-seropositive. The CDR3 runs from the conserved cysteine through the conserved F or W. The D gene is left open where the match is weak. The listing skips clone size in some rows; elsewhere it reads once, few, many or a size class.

TGTGCCAGCAGCTTAGGCGGGGGATCCTACGAGCAGTACTTC CASSLGGGSYEQYF TRBV11-3 TRBD2 TRBJ2-7 -
TGCGCCAGCAGCATGATAGCGGGGGGGGGCACAGATACGCAGTATTTT CASSMIAGGGTDTQYF TRBV5-1 TRBD2 TRBJ2-3 -
TGTGCCAGTCTAGGATTAGATAACTATGGCTACACCTTC CASLGLDNYGYTF TRBV2 - TRBJ1-2 -
TGTGCCAGCAGCGTGACTCCGGGACAGAACTACGAGCAGTACTTC CASSVTPGQNYEQYF TRBV9 TRBD1 TRBJ2-7 -
TGCGCCAGCACCGAGAAGATAGCCAGCACAGATACGCAGTATTTT CASTEKIASTDTQYF TRBV5-1 - TRBJ2-3 -
TGTGCCAGCAGCCCACGCCAAGGAGATCAGGGAGGAGGCTACACCTTC CASSPRQGDQGGGYTF TRBV9 - TRBJ1-2 -
TGCGCCAGCAGCTTGGAGGGGGCGGGTGAAAAACTGTTTTTT CASSLEGAGEKLFF TRBV5-1 TRBD1 TRBJ1-4 few
TGTGCCTGGAGTAAGGGGGCAGGGGGACACCGTTTGAACACTGAAGCTTTCTTT CAWSKGAGGHRLNTEAFF TRBV30 TRBD1 TRBJ1-1 once
TGTGCCAGCAGTTACAATACAGGAGATCGAGCTTTCTTT CASSYNTGDRAFF TRBV6-5 - TRBJ1-1 -
TGTGCCAGCAGCTTCGGCGGGAGGGGGCAGTTCTTC CASSFGGRGQFF TRBV5-8 TRBD2 TRBJ2-1 -
TGTGCCAGCAGCCCCAAGGACAGGGAGAATTCACCCCTCCACTTT CASSPKDRENSPLHF TRBV7-6 TRBD1 TRBJ1-6 -
TGTGCCAGCAGCTTGTCTACCCCCGAGAATTCACCCCTCCACTTT CASSLSTPENSPLHF TRBV5-5 - TRBJ1-6 -
TGTGCCAGCAGTTACTCGCGGGGCCAAGTTGAAAAACTGTTTTTT CASSYSRGQVEKLFF TRBV6-5 - TRBJ1-4 -
TGTGCCAGCAGCCAACAAGACCGACGAGGCGGGACCCAGTACTTC CASSQQDRRGGTQYF TRBV11-2 - TRBJ2-5 -
TGCGCCAGCATTCCTGCAGGGACAGGGAGTACTGAAGCTTTCTTT CASIPAGTGSTEAFF TRBV5-1 TRBD1 TRBJ1-1 -
TGTGCCAGCAGCCGGGGTAGCGCAACCTACGAGCAGTACTTC CASSRGSATYEQYF TRBV6-1 - TRBJ2-7 once
TGTGCCAGCAGTTACTCGCTTCCCAGGACCGGGGAGCTGTTTTTT CASSYSLPRTGELFF TRBV6-5 - TRBJ2-2 -
TGTGCCAGCAGCGTAGCGGGACAGGGGTCCTACGAGCAGTACTTC CASSVAGQGSYEQYF TRBV7-8 TRBD1 TRBJ2-7 -
TGTGCCAGCAGCATGATAGGGGGACTAGCGGTGACACACCTTACGCAGTATTTT CASSMIGGLAVTHLTQYF TRBV7-9 TRBD2 TRBJ2-3 -
TGTGCCAGCAGCCTGACAGGGGGCTACTATGGCTACACCTTC CASSLTGGYYGYTF TRBV7-8 TRBD1 TRBJ1-2 once
TGTGCCAGCAGCTTAACAGCCGACTCTAGCGATCCGCTCTTC CASSLTADSSDPLF TRBV7-3 - TRBJ2-1 -
TGTGCCAGCAGCTCCATAGGGGGGGCAGGGGATACGCAGTATTTT CASSSIGGAGDTQYF TRBV7-6 - TRBJ2-3 -
TGTGCCAGCAGCTTTGCCCGGTGGCAGGGGGCTAGCTATGGCTACACCTTC CASSFARWQGASYGYTF TRBV7-8 TRBD1 TRBJ1-2 -
TGTGCCAGCAGCTTAAACAGGGATGTAGAAAAACTGTTTTTT CASSLNRDVEKLFF TRBV7-9 - TRBJ1-4 -
TGTGCCAGCAGTTTATGGGGGACTACCCTACCTGTCCAGGAGGTTCGGTGGAGCAATGAGCAGTTCTTC CASSLWGTTLPVQEVRWSNEQFF TRBV28 TRBD2 TRBJ2-1 -
TGTGCCAGCAGCCGCAGGGGCCCCTACGAGCAGTACTTC CASSRRGPYEQYF TRBV5-8 - TRBJ2-7 -
TGTGCCAGCAGTGACTACCGACTGATAGAGACCCAGTACTTC CASSDYRLIETQYF TRBV6-1 - TRBJ2-5 -
TGTGCCACCCAGACAGGGTATGACGAAAAACTGTTTTTT CATQTGYDEKLFF TRBV15 TRBD1 TRBJ1-4 -
TGTGCCAGCAGTGATACAGGGGATCGAGGCTACACCTTC CASSDTGDRGYTF TRBV6-1 TRBD1 TRBJ1-2 -
TGTGCCAGTAGTGCTGGACAGTCCCTTTATAGCAATCAGCCCCAGCATTTT CASSAGQSLYSNQPQHF TRBV19 - TRBJ1-5 -
TGTGCCAGCAGCCTATACGTACTAGCGCTCAATGAGCAGTTCTTC CASSLYVLALNEQFF TRBV5-8 TRBD2 TRBJ2-1 -
TGTGCCTGGAGTGTCGGAGGCGGGACTGAAGCTTTCTTT CAWSVGGGTEAFF TRBV30 - TRBJ1-1 few
TGTGCCAGCAGCACCCCGGGGGTTATGAACACTGAAGCTTTCTTT CASSTPGVMNTEAFF TRBV11-3 - TRBJ1-1 few
TGTGCCAGCAGCCACTCCGTGAATGTCGGGAGGCCCACCGGGGAGCTGTTTTTT CASSHSVNVGRPTGELFF TRBV11-3 TRBD2 TRBJ2-2 -
TGCGCCAGCAGCGCCACAACCCAGGGGTTCGGCACAGATACGCAGTATTTT CASSATTQGFGTDTQYF TRBV5-1 - TRBJ2-3 -
TGTGCCAGCTCACCCTCCCGGGACAGGGGGCCCTATGGCTACACCTTC CASSPSRDRGPYGYTF TRBV18 TRBD1 TRBJ1-2 -
TGTGCCACCAGCCGCCCCAGTGGGGAGCTGTTTTTT CATSRPSGELFF TRBV15 - TRBJ2-2 few
TGTGCCATCGGAGGGACCGGGGAGCTGTTTTTT CAIGGTGELFF TRBV10-3 - TRBJ2-2 -
TGCAGCGGGGAACAGGGTACCGGCTATGGCTACACCTTC CSGEQGTGYGYTF TRBV29-1 - TRBJ1-2 -
TGCAGCGTTGAAGTCCCAAAAGGGACAGTCAAAGCTTTCTTT CSVEVPKGTVKAFF TRBV29-1 TRBD1 TRBJ1-1 -
TGCGCCAGCAGCCCGCAGGGGGCGGTAGAAGCTTTCTTT CASSPQGAVEAFF TRBV4-1 TRBD1 TRBJ1-1 -
TGTGCCAGTAGTATCCTAGCGGGAGCGAACTACAATGAGCAGTTCTTC CASSILAGANYNEQFF TRBV19 TRBD2 TRBJ2-1 -
TGTGCCAGCAGCCCGGGACAGGGGGCAGCTAATGAAAAACTGTTTTTT CASSPGQGAANEKLFF TRBV9 TRBD1 TRBJ1-4 -
TGTGCCAGCAGTTTCCAGTCTGGCTCGAAGCCCCAGCATTTT CASSFQSGSKPQHF TRBV27 - TRBJ1-5 -
TGTGCCAGCAGTGAAACGGACAGGCCAGGGGTGGGTGCTTTCTTT CASSETDRPGVGAFF TRBV25-1 TRBD1 TRBJ1-1 -
TGTGCCAGTAGTATCCCAGGGCAGAGGACTGAAGCTTTCTTT CASSIPGQRTEAFF TRBV19 - TRBJ1-1 -
TGTGCCAGCAGCTTAGCTGGAGGGGCAGATACGCAGTATTTT CASSLAGGADTQYF TRBV11-2 - TRBJ2-3 -
TGTGCCTGGAGTTTCAGGGGAAGGGCCTACGAGCAGTACTTC CAWSFRGRAYEQYF TRBV30 - TRBJ2-7 -
TGTGCCAGTAGTTCGGGGGGCAGCTCCTACAATGAGCAGTTCTTC CASSSGGSSYNEQFF TRBV19 - TRBJ2-1 -
TGTGCCAGCAGCTTGAGTCTATCCACTGAAGCTTTCTTT CASSLSLSTEAFF TRBV11-1 - TRBJ1-1 -
TGTGCCAGCAGCTCCTCCTGGGGGGTCTCAACACTCTATGGCTACACCTTC CASSSSWGVSTLYGYTF TRBV5-6 - TRBJ1-2 -
TGCGCCAGCAGCTCGGGGGACAAAAACATTCAGTACTTC CASSSGDKNIQYF TRBV5-1 - TRBJ2-4 -
TGTGCCAGCAGTTTATACGTCGGTACCTATGGCTACACCTTC CASSLYVGTYGYTF TRBV27 - TRBJ1-2 -